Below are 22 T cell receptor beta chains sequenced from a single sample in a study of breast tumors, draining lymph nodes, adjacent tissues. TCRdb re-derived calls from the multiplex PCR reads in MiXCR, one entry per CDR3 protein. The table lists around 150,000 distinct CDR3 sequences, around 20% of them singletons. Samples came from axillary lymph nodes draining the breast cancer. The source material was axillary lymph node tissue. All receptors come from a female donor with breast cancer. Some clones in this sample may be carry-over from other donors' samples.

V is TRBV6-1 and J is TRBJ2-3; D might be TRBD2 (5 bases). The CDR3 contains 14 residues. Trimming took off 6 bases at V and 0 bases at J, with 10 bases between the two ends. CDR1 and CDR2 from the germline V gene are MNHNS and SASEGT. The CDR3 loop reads CASSSWTSTDTQYF. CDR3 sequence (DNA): TGTGCCAGCAGCTCTTGGACTAGCACAGATACGCAGTATTTT.

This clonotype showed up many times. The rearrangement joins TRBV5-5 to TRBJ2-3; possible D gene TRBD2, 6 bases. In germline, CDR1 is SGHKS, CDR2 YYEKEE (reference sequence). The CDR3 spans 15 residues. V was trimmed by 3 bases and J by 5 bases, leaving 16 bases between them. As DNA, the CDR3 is TGTGCCAGCAGCTGGACGGTGCGGGATCGAGATACGCAGTATTTT. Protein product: CASSWTVRDRDTQYF. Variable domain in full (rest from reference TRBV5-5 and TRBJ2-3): DAGVTQSPTHLIKTRGQQVTLRCSPISGHKSVSWYQQVLGQGPQFIFQYYEKEERGRGNFPDRFSARQFPNYSSELNVNALLLGDSALYLCASSWTVRDRDTQYFGPGTRLTVL.

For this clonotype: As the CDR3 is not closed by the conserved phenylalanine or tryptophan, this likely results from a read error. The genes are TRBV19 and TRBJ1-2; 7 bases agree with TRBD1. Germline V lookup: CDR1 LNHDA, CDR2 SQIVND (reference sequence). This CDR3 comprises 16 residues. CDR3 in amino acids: CAGSIDLDRTLYGYTS. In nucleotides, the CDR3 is TGTGCCGGTAGTATAGATTTGGACAGGACCCTCTATGGCTACACCTCC.

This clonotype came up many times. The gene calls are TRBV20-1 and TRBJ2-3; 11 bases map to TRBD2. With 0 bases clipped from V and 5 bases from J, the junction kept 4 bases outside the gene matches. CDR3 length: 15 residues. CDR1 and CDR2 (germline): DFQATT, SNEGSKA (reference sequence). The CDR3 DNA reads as TGCAGTGCTAGAGAAGGAGGACTAGCGGGAGATACGCAGTATTTT. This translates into CSAREGGLAGDTQYF.

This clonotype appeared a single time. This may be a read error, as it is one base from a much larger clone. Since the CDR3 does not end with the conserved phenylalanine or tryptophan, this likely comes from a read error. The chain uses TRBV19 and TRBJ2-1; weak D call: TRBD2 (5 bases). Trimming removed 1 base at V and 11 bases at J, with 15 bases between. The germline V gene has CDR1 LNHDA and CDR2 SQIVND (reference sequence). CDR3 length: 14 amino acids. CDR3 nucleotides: TGTGCCAGTAGTATAGGGGGTAGCGAGGGCCAGCAGTTCCTC. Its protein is CASSIGGSEGQQFL.

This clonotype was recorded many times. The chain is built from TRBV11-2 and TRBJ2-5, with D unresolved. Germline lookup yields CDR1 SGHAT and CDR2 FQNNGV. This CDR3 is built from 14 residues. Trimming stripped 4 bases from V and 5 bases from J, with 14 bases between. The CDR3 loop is CASSSGSGRETQYF. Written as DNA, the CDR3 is TGTGCCAGCAGCTCCGGTTCTGGGCGGGAGACCCAGTACTTC.

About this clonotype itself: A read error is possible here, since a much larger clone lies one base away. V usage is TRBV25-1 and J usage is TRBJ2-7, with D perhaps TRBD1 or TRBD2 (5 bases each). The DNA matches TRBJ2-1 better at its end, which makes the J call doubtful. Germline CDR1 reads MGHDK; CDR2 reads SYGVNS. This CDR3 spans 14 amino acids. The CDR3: CASSEGGTNYEQFF. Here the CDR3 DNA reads TGTGCCAGCAGTGAAGGGGGAACAAACTACGAGCAGTTCTTC.

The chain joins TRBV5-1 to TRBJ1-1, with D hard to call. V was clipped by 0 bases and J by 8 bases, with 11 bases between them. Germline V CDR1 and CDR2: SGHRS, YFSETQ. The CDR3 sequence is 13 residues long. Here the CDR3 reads CASSLEGVAEAFF. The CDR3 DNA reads TGCGCCAGCAGCTTGGAGGGAGTTGCCGAAGCTTTCTTT.

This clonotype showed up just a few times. CDR3 nucleotide sequence: TGTGCCAGCAGCGTAGAGCCCGGGAGAGGTGAGCAGTTCTTC. Amino acids: CASSVEPGRGEQFF. The chain is built from TRBV9 and TRBJ2-1; a possible D gene is TRBD2 (6 bases). Germline V gene sequence: CDR1 SGDLS, CDR2 YYNGEE. CDR3 length: 14 residues. The V gene lost 0 bases and the J gene lost 9 bases, with 13 bases spanning the gap.

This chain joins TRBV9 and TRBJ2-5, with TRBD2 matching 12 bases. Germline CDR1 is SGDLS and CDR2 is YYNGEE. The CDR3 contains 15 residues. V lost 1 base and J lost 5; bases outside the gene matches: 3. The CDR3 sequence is CASSVLAGGGETQYF. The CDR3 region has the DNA TGTGCCAGCAGCGTACTAGCGGGAGGGGGGGAGACCCAGTACTTC.

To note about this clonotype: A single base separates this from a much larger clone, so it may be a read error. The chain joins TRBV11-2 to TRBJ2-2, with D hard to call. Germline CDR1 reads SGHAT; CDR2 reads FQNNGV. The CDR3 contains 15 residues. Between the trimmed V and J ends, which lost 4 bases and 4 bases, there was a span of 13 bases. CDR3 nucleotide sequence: TGTGCCAGCAGCTCGCCAGCGTTGGCCACCGGGGAGCTGTTTTTT. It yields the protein CASSSPALATGELFF.

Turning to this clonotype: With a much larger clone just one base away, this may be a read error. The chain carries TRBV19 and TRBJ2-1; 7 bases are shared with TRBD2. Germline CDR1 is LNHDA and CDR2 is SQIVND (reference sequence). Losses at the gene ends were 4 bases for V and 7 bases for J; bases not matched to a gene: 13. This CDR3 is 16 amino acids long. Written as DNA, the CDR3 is TGTGCCAGTAGTACCCTAGGCGGGGGTTCGCCTAATGAGCAGTTCTTC. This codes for CASSTLGGGSPNEQFF.

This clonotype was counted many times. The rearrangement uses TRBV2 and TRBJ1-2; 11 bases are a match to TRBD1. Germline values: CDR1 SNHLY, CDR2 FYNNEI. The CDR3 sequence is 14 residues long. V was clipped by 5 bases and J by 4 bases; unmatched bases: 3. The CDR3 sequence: CASSRGQGGYGYTF. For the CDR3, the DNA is TGTGCCAGCAGTAGGGGACAGGGGGGCTATGGCTACACCTTC.

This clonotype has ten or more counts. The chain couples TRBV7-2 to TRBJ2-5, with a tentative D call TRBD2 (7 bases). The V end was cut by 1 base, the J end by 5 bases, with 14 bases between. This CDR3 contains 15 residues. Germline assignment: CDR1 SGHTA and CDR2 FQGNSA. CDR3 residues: CASSLEGGTSETQYF. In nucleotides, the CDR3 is TGTGCCAGCAGCTTAGAGGGGGGGACAAGTGAGACCCAGTACTTC. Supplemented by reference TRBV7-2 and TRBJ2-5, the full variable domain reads GAGVSQSPSNKVTEKGKDVELRCDPISGHTALYWYRQSLGQGLEFLIYFQGNSAPDKSGLPSDRFSAERTGGSVSTLTIQRTQQEDSAVYLCASSLEGGTSETQYFGPGTRLLVL.

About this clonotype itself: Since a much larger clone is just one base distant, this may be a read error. CDR3 nucleotide sequence: TGTGCCTGGAGTGTAAACCGGGACGGGGTGCAGTACTTC. This encodes CAWSVNRDGVQYF. This chain joins TRBV30 and TRBJ2-7; D possibly uses TRBD1 or TRBD2 (5 bases each). The ends were cut back, 0 bases at V and 9 bases at J, with 15 bases in the middle. The CDR3 has 13 residues. From germline, CDR1 is GTSNPN and CDR2 SVGIG (reference sequence).

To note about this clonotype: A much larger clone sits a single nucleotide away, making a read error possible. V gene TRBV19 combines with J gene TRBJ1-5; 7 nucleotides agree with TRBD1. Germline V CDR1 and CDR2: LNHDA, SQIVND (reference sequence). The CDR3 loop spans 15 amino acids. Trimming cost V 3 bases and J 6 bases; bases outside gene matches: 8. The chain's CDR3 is CASSILEGASQPQHF. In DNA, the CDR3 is TGTGCCAGTAGTATCTTGGAGGGGGCCAGTCAGCCCCAGCATTTT.

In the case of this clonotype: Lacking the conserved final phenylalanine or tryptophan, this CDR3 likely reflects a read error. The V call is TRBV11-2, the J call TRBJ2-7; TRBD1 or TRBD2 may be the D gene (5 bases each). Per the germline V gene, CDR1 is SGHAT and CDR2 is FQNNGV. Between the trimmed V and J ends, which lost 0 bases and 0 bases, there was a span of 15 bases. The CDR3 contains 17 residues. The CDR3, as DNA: TGTGCCAGCAGCTTAGAATTGGGGCGGGTCTTCTCCTACGAGCAGTACCTC. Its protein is CASSLELGRVFSYEQYL.

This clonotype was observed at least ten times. CDR3 DNA sequence: TGTGCCAGCAGCCTAAAGTATAGACAGTACGAGCAGTACTTC. This gives the protein CASSLKYRQYEQYF. The rearrangement joins TRBV5-6 to TRBJ2-7; weak D call: TRBD1 (5 bases). Germline CDR1 reads SGHDT; CDR2 reads YYEEEE. The CDR3 loop spans 14 amino acids. Trimming removed 4 bases from V and 4 bases from J, with 15 bases in between.

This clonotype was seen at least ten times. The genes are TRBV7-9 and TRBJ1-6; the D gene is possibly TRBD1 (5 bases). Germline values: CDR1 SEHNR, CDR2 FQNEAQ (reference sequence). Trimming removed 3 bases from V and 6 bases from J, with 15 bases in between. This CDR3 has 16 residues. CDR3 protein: CASSFMMGVRNSPLHF. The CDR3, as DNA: TGTGCCAGCAGCTTTATGATGGGGGTTCGTAATTCACCCCTCCACTTT.

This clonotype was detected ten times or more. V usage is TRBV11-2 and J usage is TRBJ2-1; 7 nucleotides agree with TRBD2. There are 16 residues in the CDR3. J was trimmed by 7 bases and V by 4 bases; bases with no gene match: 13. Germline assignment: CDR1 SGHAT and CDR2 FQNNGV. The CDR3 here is CASSSLSAGVRNEQFF. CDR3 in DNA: TGTGCCAGCAGCTCCCTCAGTGCGGGAGTGCGAAATGAGCAGTTCTTC.

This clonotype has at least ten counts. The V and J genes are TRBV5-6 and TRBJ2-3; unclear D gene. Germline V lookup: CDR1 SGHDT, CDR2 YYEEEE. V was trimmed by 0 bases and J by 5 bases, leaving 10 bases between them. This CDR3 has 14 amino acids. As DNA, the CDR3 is TGTGCCAGCAGCTTGGTGTCGGCTGGAGATACGCAGTATTTT. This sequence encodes CASSLVSAGDTQYF.

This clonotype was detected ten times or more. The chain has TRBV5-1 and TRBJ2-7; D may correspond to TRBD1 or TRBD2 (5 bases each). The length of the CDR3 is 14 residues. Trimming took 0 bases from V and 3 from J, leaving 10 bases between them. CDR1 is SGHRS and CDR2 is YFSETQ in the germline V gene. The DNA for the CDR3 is TGCGCCAGCAGCTTGGTGGGGGAATACTACGAGCAGTACTTC. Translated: CASSLVGEYYEQYF.